This TCR beta chain is drawn from a study of PD-L1 blockade in urothelial cancer. J gave up 1 base and V 7 bases, and 1 base lay outside the gene matches. Germline V gene lookup returns CDR1 LNHDA and CDR2 SQIVND (reference sequence). The CDR3 has 13 residues. This sample's time point: pretreatment peripheral blood. Locally advanced or metastatic urothelial carcinoma was diagnosed in the patients. Every PCR received spiked-in synthetic TCR analog templates. TCRdb's table, derived via immunoSEQ multiplex PCR, lists solely in-frame clones and lacks some. The sample records more than 55,000 clones, about four fifths being singletons.

The rearrangement joins TRBV19 to TRBJ1-1; 9 positions agree with TRBD1. The receptor comes from a man aged 70-80 years with urothelial cancer. The sample was PBMCs, taken around atezolizumab (anti-PD-L1) treatment. CDR3 nucleotides: TGTGCCAGTAACAGGGGGCGGAACACTGAAGCTTTCTTT. Residues: CASNRGRNTEAFF.